Given below is one TCR beta chain in context. Its antigen is still unknown. The CDR3 is made up of 18 amino acids. V gave up 0 bases and J gave up 1 base, with 18 bases separating them. From germline, CDR1 is ENHRY and CDR2 SYGVKD. This entry comes from a study of glioma-infiltrating T cells. The study, taken as a whole, reports: Gliomas, especially low-grade, showed above-expected tissue-blood divergence; non-neoplastic patients showed below. CDR3 overlap between tissue and blood was very small.

Using RNA template, CDR3s of TCR alpha and beta were amplified with iRepertoire arm-PCR. For one-step reverse transcription and amplification, 100-400 ng of tissue mRNA or PBMC total RNA was used. A single record per CDR3 protein comes from TCRdb applying MiXCR to the multiplex PCR reads. The data show 150,000 or so distinct CDR3 sequences, with more than 35% seen just once and around a fifth held by the top ten. Sequenced input: glioma tissue, nonneoplastic brain tissue, or PBMCs (not recorded which). The TCR comes from a human donor with low-grade glioma or glioblastoma, undergoing nonglioma brain surgery, or in good health (not recorded which). This chain links TRBV10-3 with TRBJ1-2; D remains ambiguous. This chain's CDR3 is CAISESLRRGTSNYGYTF. The DNA for the CDR3 is TGTGCCATCAGTGAGTCCCTTCGACGGGGTACGAGTAACTATGGCTACACCTTC.